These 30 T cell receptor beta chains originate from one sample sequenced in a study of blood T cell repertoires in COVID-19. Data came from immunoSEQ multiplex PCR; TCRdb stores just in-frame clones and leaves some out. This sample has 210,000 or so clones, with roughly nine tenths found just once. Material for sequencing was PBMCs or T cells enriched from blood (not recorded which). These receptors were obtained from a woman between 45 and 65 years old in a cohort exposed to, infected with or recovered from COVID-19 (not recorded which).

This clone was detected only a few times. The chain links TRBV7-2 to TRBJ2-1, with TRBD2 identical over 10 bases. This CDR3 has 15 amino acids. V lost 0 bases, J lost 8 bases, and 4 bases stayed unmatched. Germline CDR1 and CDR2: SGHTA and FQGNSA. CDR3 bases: TGTGCCAGCAGCTTAGCGAGCGGGGGGGCTTATGAGCAGTTCTTC. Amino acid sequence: CASSLASGGAYEQFF.

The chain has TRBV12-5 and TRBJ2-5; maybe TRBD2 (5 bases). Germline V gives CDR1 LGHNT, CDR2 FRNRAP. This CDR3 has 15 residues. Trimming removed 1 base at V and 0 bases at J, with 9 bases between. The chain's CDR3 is CASGLGNGNQETQYF. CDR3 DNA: TGTGCTAGTGGTTTGGGTAACGGGAACCAAGAGACCCAGTACTTC. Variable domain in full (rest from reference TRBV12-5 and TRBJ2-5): DARVTQTPRHKVTEMGQEVTMRCQPILGHNTVFWYRQTMMQGLELLAYFRNRAPLDDSGMPKDRFSAEMPDATLATLKIQPSEPRDSAVYFCASGLGNGNQETQYFGPGTRLLVL.

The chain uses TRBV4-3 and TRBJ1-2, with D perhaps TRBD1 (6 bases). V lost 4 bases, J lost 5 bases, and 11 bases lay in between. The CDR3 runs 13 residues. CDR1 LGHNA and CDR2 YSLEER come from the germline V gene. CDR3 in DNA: TGCGCCAGCAGCCCCAAGGACAGATATGGCTACACCTTC. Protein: CASSPKDRYGYTF.

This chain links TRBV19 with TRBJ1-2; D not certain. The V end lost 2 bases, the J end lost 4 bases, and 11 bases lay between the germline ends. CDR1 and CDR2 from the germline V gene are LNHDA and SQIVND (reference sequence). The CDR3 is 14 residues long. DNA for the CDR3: TGTGCCAGTAGTATATACACAGTCGGCTATGGCTACACCTTC. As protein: CASSIYTVGYGYTF.

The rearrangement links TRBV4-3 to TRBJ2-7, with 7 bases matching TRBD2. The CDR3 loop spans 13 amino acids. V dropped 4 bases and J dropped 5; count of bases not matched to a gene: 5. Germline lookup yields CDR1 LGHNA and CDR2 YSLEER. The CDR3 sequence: CASSPRAGDEQYF. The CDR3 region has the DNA TGCGCCAGCAGCCCTCGTGCGGGGGACGAGCAGTACTTC.

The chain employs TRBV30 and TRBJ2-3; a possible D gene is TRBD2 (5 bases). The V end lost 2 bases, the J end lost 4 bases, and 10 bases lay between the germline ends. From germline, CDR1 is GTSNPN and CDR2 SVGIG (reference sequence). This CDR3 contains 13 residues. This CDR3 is CAWSSRLPDTQYF. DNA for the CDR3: TGTGCCTGGAGTTCTAGACTACCAGATACGCAGTATTTT. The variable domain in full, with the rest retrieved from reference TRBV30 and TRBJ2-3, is SQTIHQWPATLVQPVGSPLSLECTVEGTSNPNLYWYRQAAGRGLQLLFYSVGIGQISSEVPQNLSASRPQDRQFILSSKKLLLSDSGFYLCAWSSRLPDTQYFGPGTRLTVL.

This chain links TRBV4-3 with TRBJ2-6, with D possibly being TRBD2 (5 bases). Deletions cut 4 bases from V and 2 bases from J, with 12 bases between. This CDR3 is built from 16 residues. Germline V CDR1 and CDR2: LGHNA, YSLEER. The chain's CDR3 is CASSPPGGAGANVLTF. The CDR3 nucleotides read TGCGCCAGCAGCCCCCCCGGAGGTGCTGGGGCCAACGTCCTGACTTTC.

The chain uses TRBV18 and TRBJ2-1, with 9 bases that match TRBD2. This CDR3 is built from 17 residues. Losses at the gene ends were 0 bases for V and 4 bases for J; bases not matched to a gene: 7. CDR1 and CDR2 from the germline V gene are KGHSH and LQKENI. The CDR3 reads CASSPPRLAGVYNEQFF. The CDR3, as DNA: TGTGCCAGCTCACCACCAAGGTTAGCGGGAGTATACAATGAGCAGTTCTTC.

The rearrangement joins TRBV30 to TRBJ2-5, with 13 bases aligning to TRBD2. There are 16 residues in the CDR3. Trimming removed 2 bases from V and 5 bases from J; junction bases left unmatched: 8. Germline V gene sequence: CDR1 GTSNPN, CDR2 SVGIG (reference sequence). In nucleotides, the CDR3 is TGTGCCTGGAGTTTCACCGGGACTAGCGGGGTGGAGACCCAGTACTTC. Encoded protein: CAWSFTGTSGVETQYF.

CDR3 protein: CAWTPRDREATDTQYF. The DNA of the CDR3 is TGTGCCTGGACCCCCCGGGACAGGGAAGCGACAGATACGCAGTATTTT. The chain is built from TRBV30 and TRBJ2-3; 9 bases match TRBD1. After removal of 4 bases from V and 3 bases from J, the junction contained 11 bases not matched to a gene. Per germline, CDR1 GTSNPN and CDR2 SVGIG (reference sequence). This CDR3 spans 16 amino acids.

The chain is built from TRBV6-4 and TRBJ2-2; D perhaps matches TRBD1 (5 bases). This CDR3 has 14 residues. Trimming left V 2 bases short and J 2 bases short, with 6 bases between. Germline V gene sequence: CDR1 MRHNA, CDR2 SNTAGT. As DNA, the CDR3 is TGTGCCAGCAGTGACGGACAAAACACCGGGGAGCTGTTTTTT. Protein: CASSDGQNTGELFF.

Here the CDR3 reads CASSETRNTEAFF. CDR3 nucleotides: TGTGCCAGCAGTGAAACTAGGAACACTGAAGCTTTCTTT. This chain joins TRBV2 and TRBJ1-1; no clear D gene. The germline CDR1 and CDR2 sequences are SNHLY and FYNNEI. V lost 2 bases to trimming and J lost 1 base, with 5 bases between them. CDR3 length: 13 residues.

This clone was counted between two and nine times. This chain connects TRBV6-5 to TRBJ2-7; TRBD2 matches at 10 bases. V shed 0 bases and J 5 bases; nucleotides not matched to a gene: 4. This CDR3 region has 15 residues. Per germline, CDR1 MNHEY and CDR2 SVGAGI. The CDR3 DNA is TGTGCCAGCAGTTACTCGAGCGGGGGGGCCGACGAGCAGTACTTC. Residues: CASSYSSGGADEQYF.

CDR3 nucleotide sequence: TGTGCCAGCAGTTCCTCCGGGACTAGCGGAGCCAATGAGCAGTTCTTC. Translated: CASSSSGTSGANEQFF. The chain uses TRBV27 and TRBJ2-1; 11 bases match TRBD2. The CDR3 contains 16 residues. V gave up 4 bases and J gave up 6 bases; unmatched junction bases: 8. Per germline, CDR1 MNHEY and CDR2 SMNVEV (reference sequence).

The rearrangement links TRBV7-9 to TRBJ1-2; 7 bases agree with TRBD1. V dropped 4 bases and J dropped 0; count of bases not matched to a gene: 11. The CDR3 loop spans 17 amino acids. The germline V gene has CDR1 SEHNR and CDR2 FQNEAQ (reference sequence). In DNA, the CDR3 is TGTGCCAGCAGCTCCGCCACACAGGGGTTAGCTAACTATGGCTACACCTTC. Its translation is CASSSATQGLANYGYTF.

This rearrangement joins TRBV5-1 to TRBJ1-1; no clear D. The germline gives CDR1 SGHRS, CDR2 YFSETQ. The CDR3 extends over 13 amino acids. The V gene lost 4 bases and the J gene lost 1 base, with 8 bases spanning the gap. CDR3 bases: TGCGCCAGCAGCCCGACTACGAACACTGAAGCTTTCTTT. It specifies CASSPTTNTEAFF.

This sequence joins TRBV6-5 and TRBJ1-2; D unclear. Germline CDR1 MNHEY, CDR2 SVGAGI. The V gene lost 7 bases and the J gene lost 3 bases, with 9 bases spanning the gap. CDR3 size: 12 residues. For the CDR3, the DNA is TGTGCCAGCACCAGAATCTACTATGGCTACACCTTC. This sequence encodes CASTRIYYGYTF.

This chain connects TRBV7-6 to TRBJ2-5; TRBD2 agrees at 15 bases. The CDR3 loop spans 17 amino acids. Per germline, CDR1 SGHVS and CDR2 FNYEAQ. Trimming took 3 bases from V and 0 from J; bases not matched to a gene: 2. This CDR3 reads CASSLGLAGGYQETQYF. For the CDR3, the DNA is TGTGCCAGCAGCTTGGGACTAGCGGGGGGATACCAAGAGACCCAGTACTTC.

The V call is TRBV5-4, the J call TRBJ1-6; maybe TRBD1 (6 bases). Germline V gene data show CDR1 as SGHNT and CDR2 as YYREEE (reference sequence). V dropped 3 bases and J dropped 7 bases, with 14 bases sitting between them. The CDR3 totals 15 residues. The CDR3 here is CASSSRSGVNSPLHF. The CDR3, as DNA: TGTGCCAGCAGCTCGCGTTCAGGGGTGAATTCACCCCTCCACTTT.

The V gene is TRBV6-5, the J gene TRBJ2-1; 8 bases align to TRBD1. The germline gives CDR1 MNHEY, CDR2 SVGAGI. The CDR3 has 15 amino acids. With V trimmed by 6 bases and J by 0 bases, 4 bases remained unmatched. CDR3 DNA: TGTGCCAGCAGGGGACAGGTGAGCTCCTACAATGAGCAGTTCTTC. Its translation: CASRGQVSSYNEQFF.

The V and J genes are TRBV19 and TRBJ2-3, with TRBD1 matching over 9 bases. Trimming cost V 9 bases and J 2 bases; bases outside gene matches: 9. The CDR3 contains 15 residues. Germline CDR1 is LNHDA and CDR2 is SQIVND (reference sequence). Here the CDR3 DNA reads TGTGCCAGCGGGACCAGGACAGGGGTCACAGATACGCAGTATTTT. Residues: CASGTRTGVTDTQYF. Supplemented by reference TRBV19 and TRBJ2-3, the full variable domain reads DGGITQSPKYLFRKEGQNVTLSCEQNLNHDAMYWYRQDPGQGLRLIYYSQIVNDFQKGDIAEGYSVSREKKESFPLTVTSAQKNPTAFYLCASGTRTGVTDTQYFGPGTRLTVL.

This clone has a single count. CDR3 sequence (DNA): TGTGCCAGCGCCGGGGCCCGGGGGAATTCACCCCTCCACTTT. It yields the protein CASAGARGNSPLHF. J is TRBJ1-6 and V is TRBV27, with D possibly matching TRBD1 (5 bases). V gave up 8 bases and J gave up 7 bases, with 15 bases separating them. The CDR3 sequence is 14 residues long. CDR1 MNHEY and CDR2 SMNVEV come from the germline V gene (reference sequence).

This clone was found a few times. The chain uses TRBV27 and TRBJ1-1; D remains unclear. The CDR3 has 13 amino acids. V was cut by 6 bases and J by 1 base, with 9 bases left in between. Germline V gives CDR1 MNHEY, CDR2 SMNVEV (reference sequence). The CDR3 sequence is CASRWEANTEAFF. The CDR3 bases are TGTGCCAGCAGATGGGAGGCGAACACTGAAGCTTTCTTT.

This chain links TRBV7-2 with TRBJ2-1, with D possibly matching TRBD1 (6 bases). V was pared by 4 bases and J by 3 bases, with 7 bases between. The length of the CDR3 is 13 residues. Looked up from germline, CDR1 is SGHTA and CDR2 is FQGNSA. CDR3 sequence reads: CASSWGHYNEQFF. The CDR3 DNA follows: TGTGCCAGCAGCTGGGGACACTACAATGAGCAGTTCTTC.

Here the CDR3 DNA reads TGTGCCAGCACCACGACAGGGTTGGCTGAAGCTTTCTTT. It specifies CASTTTGLAEAFF. The V gene is TRBV12-3 or TRBV12-4, the J gene TRBJ1-1; 7 nucleotides agree with TRBD1. V was clipped by 7 bases and J by 6 bases; unmatched bases: 8. This CDR3 contains 13 residues.

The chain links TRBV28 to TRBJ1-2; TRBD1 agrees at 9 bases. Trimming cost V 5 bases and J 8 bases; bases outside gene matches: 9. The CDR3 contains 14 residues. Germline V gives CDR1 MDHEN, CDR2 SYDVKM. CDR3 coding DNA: TGTGCCAGCAGTACAACAACAGGGGGCCGGGGCTACACCTTC. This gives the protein CASSTTTGGRGYTF.

CDR3 in DNA: TGTGCCAGTAGTATTGTAGGCGCGGGGAGTAATGAAAAACTGTTTTTT. It is translated as CASSIVGAGSNEKLFF. The rearrangement links TRBV19 to TRBJ1-4, with D hard to call. CDR3 length equals 16 residues. Germline V CDR1 and CDR2: LNHDA, SQIVND (reference sequence). V was shortened by 3 bases and J by 4 bases, with 15 bases between the two germline ends.

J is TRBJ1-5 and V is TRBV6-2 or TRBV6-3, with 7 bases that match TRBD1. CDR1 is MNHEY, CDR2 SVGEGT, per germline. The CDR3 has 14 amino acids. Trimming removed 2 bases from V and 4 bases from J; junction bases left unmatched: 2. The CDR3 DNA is TGTGCCAGCAGTTACCAACAGGGGAATCAGCCCCAGCATTTT. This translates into CASSYQQGNQPQHF.

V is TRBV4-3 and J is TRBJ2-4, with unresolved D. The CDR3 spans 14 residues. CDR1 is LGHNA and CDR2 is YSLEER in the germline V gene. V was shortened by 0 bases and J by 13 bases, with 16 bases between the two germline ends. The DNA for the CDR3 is TGCGCCAGCAGCCAAGATCAGGTCCGCAACCCCCAGTACTTC. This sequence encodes CASSQDQVRNPQYF.

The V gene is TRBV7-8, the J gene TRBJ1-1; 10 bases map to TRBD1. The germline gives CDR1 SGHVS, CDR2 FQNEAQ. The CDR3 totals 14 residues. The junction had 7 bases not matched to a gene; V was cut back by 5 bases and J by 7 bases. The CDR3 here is CASSPTGGGGEAFF. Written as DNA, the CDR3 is TGTGCCAGCAGCCCGACAGGGGGCGGTGGTGAAGCTTTCTTT.